Listed here are 9 T cell receptor beta chains from one sample, sequenced in a study of Ad26.COV2.S vaccination and SARS-CoV-2 variants. Sample treatment: around 19 received Ad26.COV2.S at low or high dose, single or two shots; 5 received placebo; per-sample allocation not given. The investigators took samples on day 63 after the first vaccine or placebo injection. Method: immunoSEQ multiplex PCR; TCRdb's copy keeps in-frame clones and lacks some. The table lists about 480,000 clones, roughly nine tenths of them singletons. This material consisted of peripheral blood, taken in a trial of Ad26.COV2.S vaccine versus placebo. These receptor sequences come from a person aged 18-65 years who received the Ad26.COV2.S COVID-19 vaccine or a placebo.

This clone was seen a handful of times. This chain joins TRBV6-6 and TRBJ1-1; D uncertain. Trimming removed 0 bases from V and 9 bases from J, with 11 bases in between. CDR1 is MNHNY, CDR2 SVGAGI, per germline (reference sequence). This CDR3 contains 13 residues. This CDR3 reads CASSYSTRGKAFF. CDR3 DNA sequence: TGTGCCAGCAGTTACTCAACCCGTGGTAAAGCTTTCTTT.

V gene TRBV7-2 combines with J gene TRBJ1-5; tentative D call: TRBD1 (6 bases). Germline values: CDR1 SGHTA, CDR2 FQGNSA. This CDR3 has 16 residues. V shed 1 base and J shed 7 bases, with 17 bases lying between them. The CDR3: CASSLVVGAVGQPQHF. The CDR3 DNA sequence: TGTGCCAGCAGCTTAGTGGTGGGGGCCGTGGGACAGCCCCAGCATTTT.

V and J are TRBV28 and TRBJ2-3; 8 bases are shared with TRBD2. The CDR3 runs to 15 residues. J gave up 1 base and V 5 bases, and 5 bases lay outside the gene matches. Germline CDR1 is MDHEN and CDR2 is SYDVKM. DNA of the CDR3: TGTGCCAGCAGTACCTTGACTAGCGGCACAGATACGCAGTATTTT. This translates into CASSTLTSGTDTQYF.

V is TRBV5-1 and J is TRBJ1-2, with D unclear. The V gene's germline CDR1 is SGHRS and CDR2 YFSETQ. Trimming shortened V by 4 bases and J by 4 bases, and 14 bases separated the two germline ends. The CDR3 contains 14 residues. The DNA for the CDR3 is TGCGCCAGCAGCAAGGACGGAAGTTCCTATGGCTACACCTTC. Its translation: CASSKDGSSYGYTF.

This rearrangement joins TRBV19 to TRBJ2-2; 8 positions match TRBD2. Unmatched junction bases numbered 12, after V lost 8 bases and J lost 4 bases. Germline-derived CDR1 and CDR2 are LNHDA and SQIVND (reference sequence). The CDR3 runs 16 residues. The CDR3 DNA sequence: TGTGCCAGTGAGCTGCCGGGAGGGCCCCGCACCGGGGAGCTGTTTTTT. Amino acids: CASELPGGPRTGELFF.

The chain has TRBV9 and TRBJ1-3; D possibly corresponds to TRBD1 (5 bases). Germline lookup yields CDR1 SGDLS and CDR2 YYNGEE. V shed 3 bases and J shed 2 bases, with 21 bases lying between them. This CDR3 region has 18 residues. Written as DNA, the CDR3 is TGTGCCAGCAGCGAGACGGTGGGACCTTTAAGGACTGGAAACACCATATATTTT. Translating it yields CASSETVGPLRTGNTIYF. The complete variable domain, with remaining parts taken from reference TRBV9 and TRBJ1-3, reads DSGVTQTPKHLITATGQRVTLRCSPRSGDLSVYWYQQSLDQGLQFLIQYYNGEERAKGNILERFSAQQFPDLHSELNLSSLELGDSALYFCASSETVGPLRTGNTIYFGEGSWLTVV.

This clone was counted between two and nine times. This chain uses TRBV5-4 with TRBJ1-2; D perhaps matches TRBD1 (6 bases). V was cut by 4 bases and J by 0 bases, with 16 bases left in between. Germline V CDR1 and CDR2: SGHNT, YYREEE (reference sequence). The CDR3 has 16 residues. The chain's CDR3 is CASSLGQNQANYGYTF. As DNA, the CDR3 is TGTGCCAGCAGCCTTGGACAGAACCAAGCTAACTATGGCTACACCTTC.

This clone was counted once. This chain connects TRBV29-1 to TRBJ2-3, with TRBD2 matching over 7 bases. The trim removed 4 bases at V and 2 bases at J, leaving 3 bases unmatched. Germline assignment: CDR1 SQVTM and CDR2 ANQGSEA. There are 13 residues in the CDR3. CDR3 in DNA: TGCAGCGTTGTCGGGAGGACCACAGATACGCAGTATTTT. Protein sequence: CSVVGRTTDTQYF.

The sample holds a few counts of this clone. The chain recombines TRBV25-1 with TRBJ2-7; 7 nucleotides line up with TRBD1. V trimming: 5 bases; J trimming: 2 bases; junction bases outside the gene matches: 6. CDR3 length: 14 residues. CDR1 and CDR2 from the germline V gene are MGHDK and SYGVNS. The CDR3 coding sequence is TGTGCCAGCAGTATACAGGGGTCAACCTACGAGCAGTACTTC. This sequence encodes CASSIQGSTYEQYF.